The present T cell receptor beta chain was sequenced within a study of breast tumors, draining lymph nodes, adjacent tissues. Study-level results: That most tumor T cells come from lymph nodes remained unproven. Tumor TCR diversity was below lymph nodes but above nontumor tissue. Data fit most tumor T cells coming from lymph node, expanding in tumor.

TCRdb processed the multiplex PCR reads anew with MiXCR; each CDR3 protein has one entry. The table shows about 270,000 distinct CDR3 sequences, with more than 30% occurring only once. This clonotype was observed many times. Its cognate antigen is unknown. Breast cancer patients provided tissue from their axillary draining lymph nodes. This CDR3 is built from 14 residues. The V end was cut by 6 bases, the J end by 11 bases, with 23 bases between. In germline, CDR1 is DFQATT, CDR2 SNEGSKA (reference sequence). The receptor comes from a female donor with breast cancer. Some clones in this sample may be carry-over from other donors' samples. What was sequenced was axillary lymph node tissue. The chain couples TRBV20-1 to TRBJ2-1; D gene unclear. CDR3 nucleotide sequence: TGCAGTGCCACCTCTTATCCGCGCCGTCAACAGCAGTTCTTC. It translates to CSATSYPRRQQQFF.